These 20 T cell receptor beta chains were all obtained from the same sample, sequenced in a study of CD8+CD57+ T cells in acquired aplastic anemia. The use of genomic DNA as template underpinned the TCR beta VDJ and CDR3 profiling. TCRdb fed the reads into MiXCR, producing one record per CDR3 protein. The table lists about 180,000 distinct CDR3 sequences, about three fifths of them singletons. Patients selected for sequencing had displayed CD8+CD57+ cell expansion by flow cytometry. Sequences were obtained from sorted CD4+, CD8+, or CD8+CD57+ T cells (not recorded which) from PBMCs. The receptors were gathered from a human donor with aplastic anemia.

The chain employs TRBV29-1 and TRBJ1-1, with a tentative D call TRBD1 (5 bases). Germline assignment: CDR1 SQVTM and CDR2 ANQGSEA. V was trimmed by 1 base and J by 7 bases, leaving 10 bases between them. The CDR3 is made up of 12 amino acids. In nucleotides, the CDR3 is TGCAGCGTTGAAGTGCAGGGAAATGAAGCTTTCTTT. It translates to CSVEVQGNEAFF.

The V gene is TRBV29-1, the J gene TRBJ2-5; 10 bases match TRBD1. The CDR3 consists of 12 residues. CDR1 and CDR2 from the germline V gene are SQVTM and ANQGSEA. With V trimmed by 4 bases and J by 5 bases, 1 base remained unmatched. The DNA of the CDR3 is TGCAGCGTTGGACAGGGGGCTGAGACCCAGTACTTC. It encodes CSVGQGAETQYF.

This clonotype was detected only a few times. This chain uses TRBV7-9 with TRBJ1-6; weak D call: TRBD1 (6 bases). V dropped 5 bases and J dropped 7 bases, with 9 bases sitting between them. This CDR3 is 13 amino acids long. The germline V gene encodes CDR1 SEHNR and CDR2 FQNEAQ (reference sequence). The CDR3 DNA is TGTGCCAGCAGCCGACAGGAAAATTCACCCCTCCACTTT. This codes for CASSRQENSPLHF.

There are many counts of this clonotype. The chain employs TRBV6-5 and TRBJ1-5; a possible D gene is TRBD1 (6 bases). V was clipped by 4 bases and J by 2 bases, with 18 bases between them. The length of the CDR3 is 17 residues. Germline V gene sequence: CDR1 MNHEY, CDR2 SVGAGI. The CDR3 DNA reads as TGTGCCAGCAGTTCAAAAACAGGGATTAAGGGCAATCAGCCCCAGCATTTT. Encoded protein: CASSSKTGIKGNQPQHF.

The chain combines TRBV29-1 with TRBJ2-7; 8 bases line up with TRBD1. V was clipped by 6 bases and J by 1 base; unmatched bases: 8. In germline, CDR1 is SQVTM, CDR2 ANQGSEA. The length of the CDR3 is 14 residues. This CDR3 reads CSVLPGTGSYEQYF. CDR3 coding DNA: TGCAGCGTCCTTCCCGGGACAGGATCCTACGAGCAGTACTTC.

The rearrangement uses TRBV29-1 and TRBJ1-1; maybe TRBD1 (6 bases). This CDR3 comprises 14 residues. The ends were cut back, 8 bases at V and 3 bases at J, with 19 bases in the middle. Germline V gene lookup returns CDR1 SQVTM and CDR2 ANQGSEA. CDR3 nucleotides: TGCAGCCCTTCCAGGGGATTTGGTGACACTGAAGCTTTCTTT. Protein product: CSPSRGFGDTEAFF.

This clonotype was detected only once. The chain recombines TRBV7-9 with TRBJ2-3; D is ambiguous. Germline V gene lookup returns CDR1 SEHNR and CDR2 FQNEAQ (reference sequence). The CDR3 length is 16 residues. The germline V and J ends were trimmed by 1 base and 0 bases, with 11 bases remaining between them. The CDR3 region is CASSLVRAASTDTQYF. CDR3 nucleotide sequence: TGTGCCAGCAGCTTAGTCCGGGCAGCTAGCACAGATACGCAGTATTTT.

This clonotype was observed a few times. This sequence joins TRBV7-2 and TRBJ1-2; the match to TRBD1 covers 7 bases. Trimming took 5 bases from V and 12 from J; bases not matched to a gene: 6. Germline V gene sequence: CDR1 SGHTA, CDR2 FQGNSA. CDR3 length equals 11 residues. The CDR3 coding sequence is TGTGCCAGCAGCCCTGACAGGGACCACACCTTC. This codes for CASSPDRDHTF.

This chain joins TRBV2 and TRBJ2-5; no reliable D call. CDR3 length: 14 residues. The germline V gene encodes CDR1 SNHLY and CDR2 FYNNEI. V dropped 6 bases and J dropped 5 bases, with 16 bases sitting between them. In DNA form, the CDR3 reads TGTGCCAGCAGCTTAGGCCATTCCAAGGAGACCCAGTACTTC. It translates to CASSLGHSKETQYF.

This clonotype turned up a few times. The genes are TRBV4-1 and TRBJ2-5; 8 bases are shared with TRBD1. The ends lost 1 base at V and 9 bases at J; junction bases unmatched: 10. The CDR3 consists of 15 residues. Germline assignment: CDR1 MGHRA and CDR2 YSYEKL. The chain's CDR3 is CASSQGGTGVRAQYF. As DNA, the CDR3 is TGCGCCAGCAGCCAAGGGGGGACAGGCGTCCGGGCCCAGTACTTC.

A few counts support this clonotype. The rearrangement joins TRBV30 to TRBJ2-6, with D possibly being TRBD1 (5 bases). This CDR3 is 20 amino acids long. Germline V gene sequence: CDR1 GTSNPN, CDR2 SVGIG (reference sequence). The V end was cut by 0 bases, the J end by 0 bases, with 21 bases between. CDR3 sequence reads: CAWSVPQGRQRPSGANVLTF. CDR3 nucleotides: TGTGCCTGGAGTGTACCCCAGGGTCGGCAACGCCCCTCTGGGGCCAACGTCCTGACTTTC.

The chain recombines TRBV19 with TRBJ2-1; 8 nucleotides align to TRBD2. CDR1 is LNHDA and CDR2 is SQIVND in the germline V gene (reference sequence). V gave up 1 base and J gave up 10 bases; unmatched junction bases: 12. This CDR3 has 16 residues. The CDR3 sequence: CASSIGLAGKIDEQFF. The CDR3 DNA is TGTGCCAGTAGTATAGGTCTAGCGGGTAAAATCGACGAGCAGTTCTTC. Combining the CDR3 with reference TRBV19 and TRBJ2-1 gives the whole variable domain DGGITQSPKYLFRKEGQNVTLSCEQNLNHDAMYWYRQDPGQGLRLIYYSQIVNDFQKGDIAEGYSVSREKKESFPLTVTSAQKNPTAFYLCASSIGLAGKIDEQFFGPGTRLTVL.

This chain joins TRBV20-1 and TRBJ1-6; 7 positions agree with TRBD1. The V gene end was trimmed by 3 bases and the J gene end by 5 bases; junction bases not matched to a gene: 7. The CDR3 extends over 15 amino acids. Germline V gives CDR1 DFQATT, CDR2 SNEGSKA (reference sequence). The CDR3 bases are TGCAGTGCTAGTGTAGGGGACAGAAATAATTCACCCCTCCACTTT. Its protein product is CSASVGDRNNSPLHF.

The CDR3 reads CASHLENEQFF. CDR3 nucleotides: TGTGCCAGTCATCTCGAGAATGAGCAGTTCTTC. This chain joins TRBV12-3 or TRBV12-4 and TRBJ2-1; D unresolved. This CDR3 region has 11 residues. The V end was cut by 9 bases, the J end by 7 bases, with 10 bases between.

The sample holds one count of this clonotype. This chain joins TRBV2 and TRBJ1-1, with D possibly TRBD1 on 5 matching bases. Germline V gene data show CDR1 as SNHLY and CDR2 as FYNNEI. CDR3 length equals 14 residues. V was trimmed by 6 bases and J by 3 bases, leaving 14 bases between them. CDR3 coding DNA: TGTGCCAGCAGGAGGGATCTGGGGGACACTGAAGCTTTCTTT. The encoded protein is CASRRDLGDTEAFF. Full variable domain (remainder filled in from reference TRBV2 and TRBJ1-1): EPEVTQTPSHQVTQMGQEVILRCVPISNHLYFYWYRQILGQKVEFLVSFYNNEISEKSEIFDDQFSVERPDGSNFTLKIRSTKLEDSAMYFCASRRDLGDTEAFFGQGTRLTVV.

The V gene is TRBV25-1, the J gene TRBJ2-1; TRBD1 matches 7 bases. Trimming at V came to 6 bases and at J to 1 base, leaving 6 bases not matched to a gene. Germline V gene lookup returns CDR1 MGHDK and CDR2 SYGVNS. The CDR3 consists of 15 residues. CDR3 sequence reads: CASRKQGSSYNEQFF. DNA for the CDR3: TGTGCCAGCAGAAAACAGGGGAGTTCCTACAATGAGCAGTTCTTC. Full variable domain (missing parts from reference TRBV25-1 and TRBJ2-1): EADIYQTPRYLVIGTGKKITLECSQTMGHDKMYWYQQDPGMELHLIHYSYGVNSTEKGDLSSESTVSRIRTEHFPLTLESARPSHTSQYLCASRKQGSSYNEQFFGPGTRLTVL.

This clonotype appeared a single time. The J gene is TRBJ1-2, the V gene TRBV10-3, with D possibly being TRBD1 (5 bases). Deletions cut 8 bases from V and 6 bases from J, with 19 bases between. Germline assignment: CDR1 ENHRY and CDR2 SYGVKD. The CDR3 is made up of 14 amino acids. The CDR3: CAIGRGGTPDGYTF. DNA of the CDR3: TGTGCCATCGGAAGAGGAGGGACTCCTGATGGCTACACCTTC.

Many counts were recorded for this clonotype. This rearrangement joins TRBV19 to TRBJ2-7, with D maybe TRBD1 (6 bases). Germline V gene sequence: CDR1 LNHDA, CDR2 SQIVND (reference sequence). Trimming took off 2 bases at V and 0 bases at J, with 11 bases between the two ends. This CDR3 is built from 15 residues. CDR3 in DNA: TGTGCCAGTAGTATAATACTGGACAGCTCCTACGAGCAGTACTTC. Amino acid sequence: CASSIILDSSYEQYF. Complete variable domain (other parts from reference TRBV19 and TRBJ2-7): DGGITQSPKYLFRKEGQNVTLSCEQNLNHDAMYWYRQDPGQGLRLIYYSQIVNDFQKGDIAEGYSVSREKKESFPLTVTSAQKNPTAFYLCASSIILDSSYEQYFGPGTRLTVT.

The chain carries TRBV7-8 and TRBJ2-7; tentative D call: TRBD1 (6 bases). The CDR3 length is 16 residues. Trimming removed 4 bases at V and 0 bases at J, with 16 bases between. Germline V gives CDR1 SGHVS, CDR2 FQNEAQ. The CDR3 DNA reads TGTGCCAGCAGCTCCCCGACAGGTTCCCTCTCCTACGAGCAGTACTTC. Translated: CASSSPTGSLSYEQYF.

The CDR3 bases are TGTGCCAGTAGTATTGCCAGGGGGGGAGGACGAAATACGCAGTATTTT. Its protein product is CASSIARGGGRNTQYF. This chain joins TRBV19 and TRBJ2-3, with D possibly called TRBD1 or TRBD2 (7 bases each). CDR3 size: 16 residues. Germline loops: CDR1 LNHDA, CDR2 SQIVND (reference sequence). V dropped 3 bases and J dropped 7 bases, with 20 bases sitting between them.